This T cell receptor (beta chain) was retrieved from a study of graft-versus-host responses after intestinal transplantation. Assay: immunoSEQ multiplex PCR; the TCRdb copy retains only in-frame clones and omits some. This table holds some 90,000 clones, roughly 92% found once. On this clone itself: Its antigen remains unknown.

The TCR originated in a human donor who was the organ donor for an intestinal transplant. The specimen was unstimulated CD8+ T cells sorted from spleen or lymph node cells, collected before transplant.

The CDR3 bases are TGTGCCAGCAGCTTGAGGGGTGCCTCCGAGCAGTACTTC. This gives the protein CASSLRGASEQYF. The chain is built from TRBV5-8 and TRBJ2-7, with a weak D call TRBD1 (5 bases). The V gene's germline CDR1 is SGHTS and CDR2 YDEGEE. This CDR3 comprises 13 residues. Trimming removed 1 base from V and 6 bases from J, with 11 bases in between.